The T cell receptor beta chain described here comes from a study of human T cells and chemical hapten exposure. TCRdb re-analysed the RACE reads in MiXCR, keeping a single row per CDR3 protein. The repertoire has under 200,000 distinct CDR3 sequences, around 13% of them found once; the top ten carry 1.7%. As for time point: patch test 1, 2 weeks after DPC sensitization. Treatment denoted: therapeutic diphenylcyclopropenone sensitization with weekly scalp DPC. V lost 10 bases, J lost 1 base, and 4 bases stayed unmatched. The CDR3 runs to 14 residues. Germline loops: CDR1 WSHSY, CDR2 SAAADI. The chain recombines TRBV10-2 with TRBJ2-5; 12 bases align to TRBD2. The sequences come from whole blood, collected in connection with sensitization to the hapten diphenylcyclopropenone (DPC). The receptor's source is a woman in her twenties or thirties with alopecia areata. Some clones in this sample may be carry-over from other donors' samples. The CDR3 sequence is CATSSGGGQETQYF. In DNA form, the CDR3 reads TGCGCCACCTCTAGCGGGGGGGGCCAAGAGACCCAGTACTTC.